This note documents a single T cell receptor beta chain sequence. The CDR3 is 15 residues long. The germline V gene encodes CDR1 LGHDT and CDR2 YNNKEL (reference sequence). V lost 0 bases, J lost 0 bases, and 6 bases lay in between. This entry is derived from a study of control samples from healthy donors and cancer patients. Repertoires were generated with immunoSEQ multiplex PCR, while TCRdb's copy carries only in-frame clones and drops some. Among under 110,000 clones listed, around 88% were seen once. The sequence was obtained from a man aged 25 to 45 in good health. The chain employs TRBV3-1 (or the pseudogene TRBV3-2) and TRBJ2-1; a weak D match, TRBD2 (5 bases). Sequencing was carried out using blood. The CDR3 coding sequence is TGTGCCAGCAGCCAAGACGGGGTCTCCTACAATGAGCAGTTCTTC. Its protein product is CASSQDGVSYNEQFF.